This is a list of T cell receptor beta chains from one sample in a study of shared clonotypes between healthy human individuals. Only in-frame clones appear in the TCRdb table, and some are missing; sequencing was by immunoSEQ multiplex PCR. Of roughly 380,000 clones in the sample, 90% to 98% were seen once. Specimen: memory CD8+ T cells sorted from blood. These receptors came from a man aged 25-45 years in good health. Both conserved end residues are part of each CDR3. Each record gives: V gene, J gene, clone size, D gene, CDR3 protein, CDR3 DNA. A D gene is named only where the DNA matches it firmly. Not every row has a clone size; where given, it reads once, few, many or a size class.

v_call: TRBV10-3
j_call: TRBJ2-3
clone_size: -
d_call: -
cdr3_aa: CAISGLTDTQYF
cdr3_nt: TGTGCCATCAGTGGGCTCACAGATACGCAGTATTTT

v_call: TRBV2
j_call: TRBJ2-1
clone_size: -
d_call: -
cdr3_aa: CASNQRLIF
cdr3_nt: TGTGCCAGCAATCAAAGACTTATCTTC

v_call: TRBV20-1
j_call: TRBJ2-1
clone_size: -
d_call: -
cdr3_aa: CSAEDYEQFF
cdr3_nt: TGCAGTGCTGAAGACTACGAGCAGTTCTTC

v_call: TRBV5-4
j_call: TRBJ2-7
clone_size: -
d_call: TRBD2
cdr3_aa: CASSLGTSGSTYEQYF
cdr3_nt: TGTGCCAGCAGCTTGGGGACTAGCGGGAGTACCTACGAGCAGTACTTC

v_call: TRBV7-9
j_call: TRBJ2-1
clone_size: -
d_call: TRBD1
cdr3_aa: CASSPAGTGQFF
cdr3_nt: TGTGCCAGCAGCCCAGCCGGGACAGGTCAGTTCTTC

v_call: TRBV12-5
j_call: TRBJ2-5
clone_size: -
d_call: -
cdr3_aa: CASARTYQETQYF
cdr3_nt: TGTGCTAGTGCCCGGACGTACCAAGAGACCCAGTACTTC

v_call: TRBV18
j_call: TRBJ1-5
clone_size: -
d_call: -
cdr3_aa: CASSLQGQPQHF
cdr3_nt: TGTGCCAGCTCACTTCAGGGGCAGCCCCAGCATTTT

v_call: TRBV5-1
j_call: TRBJ2-3
clone_size: -
d_call: TRBD2
cdr3_aa: CASSLAGTSWITDTQYF
cdr3_nt: TGCGCCAGCAGCTTGGCCGGGACTAGTTGGATCACAGATACGCAGTATTTT

v_call: TRBV2
j_call: TRBJ2-1
clone_size: -
d_call: TRBD2
cdr3_aa: CASRPTSGRRNEQFF
cdr3_nt: TGTGCCAGCAGACCGACTAGCGGGAGACGAAATGAGCAGTTCTTC

v_call: TRBV4-1
j_call: TRBJ2-7
clone_size: once
d_call: -
cdr3_aa: CASSHDYEQYF
cdr3_nt: TGCGCCAGCAGCCATGACTACGAGCAGTACTTC

v_call: TRBV30
j_call: TRBJ2-7
clone_size: -
d_call: -
cdr3_aa: CAWSVLWPYEQYF
cdr3_nt: TGTGCCTGGAGTGTACTCTGGCCCTACGAGCAGTACTTC

v_call: TRBV28
j_call: TRBJ2-1
clone_size: once
d_call: -
cdr3_aa: CATGWRPSYNEQFF
cdr3_nt: TGTGCGACCGGATGGCGACCCTCCTACAATGAGCAGTTCTTC

v_call: TRBV5-1
j_call: TRBJ2-7
clone_size: once
d_call: TRBD2
cdr3_aa: CASSLQVAGYEQYF
cdr3_nt: TGCGCCAGCAGCTTGCAAGTAGCGGGATACGAGCAGTACTTC

v_call: TRBV7-3
j_call: TRBJ2-1
clone_size: -
d_call: -
cdr3_aa: CASSQLVSSANEQFF
cdr3_nt: TGTGCCAGCAGCCAACTAGTGTCGTCGGCCAATGAGCAGTTCTTC

v_call: TRBV10-2
j_call: TRBJ2-7
clone_size: -
d_call: TRBD2
cdr3_aa: CASSSGGYEQYF
cdr3_nt: TGCGCCAGCAGCAGCGGGGGTTACGAGCAGTACTTC

v_call: TRBV6-5
j_call: TRBJ2-1
clone_size: -
d_call: -
cdr3_aa: CASRQPGHVDNEQFF
cdr3_nt: TGTGCCAGCAGGCAACCGGGACATGTAGACAATGAGCAGTTCTTC

v_call: TRBV5-4
j_call: TRBJ2-2
clone_size: -
d_call: -
cdr3_aa: CASSYLDRTNTGELFF
cdr3_nt: TGTGCCAGCAGCTACCTCGACAGGACGAACACCGGGGAGCTGTTTTTT

v_call: TRBV10-1
j_call: TRBJ2-7
clone_size: -
d_call: TRBD2
cdr3_aa: CASSESSGGPSYEQYF
cdr3_nt: TGCGCCAGCAGTGAGTCGTCGGGAGGGCCATCCTACGAGCAGTACTTC

v_call: TRBV30
j_call: TRBJ1-5
clone_size: -
d_call: TRBD1
cdr3_aa: CAWSAGQGNQPQHF
cdr3_nt: TGTGCCTGGAGTGCCGGACAGGGCAATCAGCCCCAGCATTTT

v_call: TRBV2
j_call: TRBJ2-1
clone_size: -
d_call: TRBD2
cdr3_aa: CASSVLPSPAGEGPYNEQFF
cdr3_nt: TGTGCCAGCAGTGTCCTCCCGAGTCCAGCGGGAGAGGGCCCCTACAATGAGCAGTTCTTC

v_call: TRBV5-3
j_call: TRBJ1-4
clone_size: -
d_call: -
cdr3_aa: CARSSGAGPTTNEKLFF
cdr3_nt: TGTGCCAGAAGCTCAGGGGCGGGGCCGACAACTAATGAAAAATTGTTTTTT

v_call: TRBV5-5
j_call: TRBJ2-3
clone_size: -
d_call: TRBD2
cdr3_aa: CASSQAGLTDTQYF
cdr3_nt: TGTGCCAGCAGCCAAGCGGGGCTCACAGATACGCAGTATTTT

v_call: TRBV30
j_call: TRBJ2-4
clone_size: -
d_call: -
cdr3_aa: CAWNQRSRAKNIQYF
cdr3_nt: TGTGCCTGGAACCAAAGGTCAAGGGCCAAAAACATTCAGTACTTC

v_call: TRBV6-1
j_call: TRBJ1-4
clone_size: once
d_call: TRBD1
cdr3_aa: CASSTGGESEKLFF
cdr3_nt: TGTGCCAGCAGTACAGGGGGCGAGAGTGAAAAACTGTTTTTT

v_call: TRBV10-1
j_call: TRBJ2-3
clone_size: once
d_call: TRBD2
cdr3_aa: CASSEGTSGGGDADTQYF
cdr3_nt: TGCGCCAGCAGTGAGGGGACTAGCGGGGGGGGTGACGCAGATACGCAGTATTTT

v_call: TRBV28
j_call: TRBJ1-4
clone_size: -
d_call: -
cdr3_aa: CGARDGPNNEKLFF
cdr3_nt: TGTGGCGCAAGGGACGGGCCGAATAATGAAAAACTGTTTTTT

v_call: TRBV9
j_call: TRBJ2-5
clone_size: -
d_call: -
cdr3_aa: CASSNHRDKGTETQYF
cdr3_nt: TGTGCCAGCAGCAACCACCGGGACAAAGGAACGGAGACCCAGTACTTC

v_call: TRBV7-2
j_call: TRBJ2-1
clone_size: -
d_call: TRBD2
cdr3_aa: CASSFLAGGGNEQFF
cdr3_nt: TGTGCCAGCAGCTTCCTAGCGGGAGGAGGCAATGAGCAGTTCTTC

v_call: TRBV6-5
j_call: TRBJ2-1
clone_size: -
d_call: -
cdr3_aa: CASSYSRGNEQFF
cdr3_nt: TGTGCCAGCAGTTACTCGCGTGGCAATGAGCAGTTCTTC

v_call: TRBV4-2
j_call: TRBJ2-2
clone_size: -
d_call: -
cdr3_aa: CASSQGATGYTGELFF
cdr3_nt: TGTGCCAGCAGCCAAGGCGCGACAGGCTACACCGGGGAGCTGTTTTTT

v_call: TRBV28
j_call: TRBJ1-5
clone_size: -
d_call: -
cdr3_aa: CASSLRGYSNQPQHF
cdr3_nt: TGTGCCAGCAGTTTAAGGGGGTATAGCAATCAGCCCCAGCATTTT

v_call: TRBV15
j_call: TRBJ2-1
clone_size: -
d_call: TRBD2
cdr3_aa: CATSRELAGGNEQFF
cdr3_nt: TGTGCCACCAGCAGAGAACTAGCGGGAGGCAATGAGCAGTTCTTC

v_call: TRBV5-5
j_call: TRBJ2-1
clone_size: once
d_call: -
cdr3_aa: CASSSGGASYNEQFF
cdr3_nt: TGTGCCAGCAGCTCCGGGGGTGCCTCCTACAATGAGCAGTTCTTC

v_call: TRBV28
j_call: TRBJ2-5
clone_size: -
d_call: -
cdr3_aa: CASSRSETQYF
cdr3_nt: TGTGCCAGCAGTAGGTCTGAGACCCAGTACTTC

v_call: TRBV9
j_call: TRBJ1-3
clone_size: -
d_call: TRBD1
cdr3_aa: CASSPGQAPSGNTIYF
cdr3_nt: TGTGCCAGCAGCCCAGGACAGGCCCCCTCTGGAAACACCATATATTTT

v_call: TRBV7-9
j_call: TRBJ2-3
clone_size: once
d_call: TRBD2
cdr3_aa: CASSPLGTRYTDTQYF
cdr3_nt: TGTGCCAGCAGCCCCTTGGGGACTAGGTACACAGATACGCAGTATTTT

v_call: TRBV6-6
j_call: TRBJ2-1
clone_size: -
d_call: TRBD2
cdr3_aa: CASSLAGGYNEQFF
cdr3_nt: TGTGCCAGCAGCCTAGCGGGAGGGTATAATGAGCAGTTCTTC

v_call: TRBV28
j_call: TRBJ2-4
clone_size: -
d_call: -
cdr3_aa: CASSLYRGQARNIQYF
cdr3_nt: TGTGCCAGCAGTTTGTACCGTGGGCAGGCCAGAAACATTCAGTACTTC

v_call: TRBV10-3
j_call: TRBJ2-5
clone_size: -
d_call: -
cdr3_aa: CAISEGLDQETQYF
cdr3_nt: TGTGCCATCAGTGAAGGGCTAGACCAAGAGACCCAGTACTTC

v_call: TRBV5-4
j_call: TRBJ2-2
clone_size: -
d_call: -
cdr3_aa: CASSRTSSPGELFF
cdr3_nt: TGTGCCAGCAGCCGGACCTCTAGCCCCGGGGAGCTGTTTTTT

v_call: TRBV30
j_call: TRBJ2-7
clone_size: -
d_call: -
cdr3_aa: CAWSLDSQPSYEQYF
cdr3_nt: TGTGCCTGGAGTTTGGACAGTCAACCCTCCTACGAGCAGTACTTC

v_call: TRBV4-2
j_call: TRBJ2-6
clone_size: -
d_call: -
cdr3_aa: CASSQETFSGANVLTF
cdr3_nt: TGTGCCAGCAGCCAAGAAACATTCTCTGGGGCCAACGTCCTGACTTTC

v_call: TRBV5-1
j_call: TRBJ2-5
clone_size: -
d_call: -
cdr3_aa: CASRGETQYF
cdr3_nt: TGCGCCAGCAGAGGAGAGACCCAGTACTTC

v_call: TRBV2
j_call: TRBJ2-1
clone_size: -
d_call: -
cdr3_aa: CASSVSEYGDYNEQFF
cdr3_nt: TGTGCCAGCAGTGTAAGTGAGTACGGGGACTACAATGAGCAGTTCTTC

v_call: TRBV7-9
j_call: TRBJ2-1
clone_size: -
d_call: TRBD1
cdr3_aa: CASRGDRYNEQFF
cdr3_nt: TGTGCCAGCAGGGGGGACAGGTACAATGAGCAGTTCTTC

v_call: TRBV28
j_call: TRBJ1-2
clone_size: -
d_call: TRBD1
cdr3_aa: CASSLWADDRDYGYTF
cdr3_nt: TGTGCCAGCAGTTTATGGGCAGACGACAGGGACTATGGCTACACCTTC

v_call: TRBV28
j_call: TRBJ2-7
clone_size: -
d_call: -
cdr3_aa: CASSHQVFGEQYF
cdr3_nt: TGTGCCAGCAGTCACCAAGTTTTCGGCGAGCAGTACTTC

v_call: TRBV5-1
j_call: TRBJ2-7
clone_size: -
d_call: -
cdr3_aa: CASSLEGANYEQYF
cdr3_nt: TGCGCCAGCAGCTTGGAAGGGGCGAACTACGAGCAGTACTTC

v_call: TRBV4-1
j_call: TRBJ2-1
clone_size: -
d_call: TRBD1
cdr3_aa: CASSQGQGGRNEQFF
cdr3_nt: TGCGCCAGCAGCCAGGGACAGGGAGGTCGCAATGAGCAGTTCTTC

v_call: TRBV7-2
j_call: TRBJ2-1
clone_size: -
d_call: -
cdr3_aa: CASSRLYNEQFF
cdr3_nt: TGTGCCAGCAGCCGGCTATACAATGAGCAGTTCTTC

v_call: TRBV10-2
j_call: TRBJ2-7
clone_size: -
d_call: -
cdr3_aa: CASSGGRGPYEQYF
cdr3_nt: TGCGCCAGCAGCGGCGGGCGGGGGCCCTACGAGCAGTACTTC